This is a list of T cell receptor beta chains from one sample in a study of blood T cell repertoires in COVID-19. Generated by immunoSEQ multiplex PCR, the TCRdb table keeps only in-frame clones and is missing some. Altogether fewer than 350,000 clones are present, around 90% being singletons, with the ten largest covering approximately 9.4%. Sequencing was performed on peripheral blood. The receptors derive from a man aged 30 to 45 with COVID-19, enrolled during active disease. Each CDR3 is given with its conserved first and last residue. The D gene is left open where the match is weak. Some rows mark clone size as missing; the rest say once, few, many or name a class of expanded clone.

cdr3_nt: TGTGCCAGCAGCCTCCCAGGGAGGGACCATGAGCAGTTCTTC
cdr3_aa: CASSLPGRDHEQFF
clone_size: .
j_call: TRBJ2-1
v_call: TRBV11-2
d_call: TRBD2

cdr3_nt: TGTGCCAGCAGCGTCTCGGGTGTGGGGTCGGGGGGGCCGACAGAGACCCAGTACTTC
cdr3_aa: CASSVSGVGSGGPTETQYF
clone_size: .
j_call: TRBJ2-5
v_call: TRBV9
d_call: TRBD2

cdr3_nt: TGTGCCATCACTGGACAGGTCGGTCAGCCCCAGCATTTT
cdr3_aa: CAITGQVGQPQHF
clone_size: .
j_call: TRBJ1-5
v_call: TRBV10-3
d_call: TRBD1

cdr3_nt: TGTGCCAGCAGTGAAGAAGCGGGGGCCCTTGGTGAGCAGTACTTC
cdr3_aa: CASSEEAGALGEQYF
clone_size: .
j_call: TRBJ2-7
v_call: TRBV6-1
d_call: TRBD2

cdr3_nt: TGTGCCAGCAGCTTGTTCTTGGGACAGGTGGCCTCAACTAATGAAAAACTGTTTTTT
cdr3_aa: CASSLFLGQVASTNEKLFF
clone_size: .
j_call: TRBJ1-4
v_call: TRBV5-6
d_call: TRBD1

cdr3_nt: TGCGCCAGCAGCCAAGAATGGTGGGGGCGAGAGACCCAGTACTTC
cdr3_aa: CASSQEWWGRETQYF
clone_size: .
j_call: TRBJ2-5
v_call: TRBV4-3
d_call: .

cdr3_nt: TGTGCCAGCAGTTACTGGGTAGCGGGAGTTTCAAATGAGCAGTTCTTC
cdr3_aa: CASSYWVAGVSNEQFF
clone_size: .
j_call: TRBJ2-1
v_call: TRBV6-5
d_call: TRBD2

cdr3_nt: TGTGCCAGCAGTCGAACCCCGGGACAGGGTCCTTACAATGAGCAGTTCTTC
cdr3_aa: CASSRTPGQGPYNEQFF
clone_size: .
j_call: TRBJ2-1
v_call: TRBV6-6
d_call: TRBD1

cdr3_nt: TGTGCCAGCAGCCGACATCACAATGAGCAGTTCTTC
cdr3_aa: CASSRHHNEQFF
clone_size: .
j_call: TRBJ2-1
v_call: TRBV5-4
d_call: .

cdr3_nt: TGCAGCGTTGGAGGGACAGACACCTTC
cdr3_aa: CSVGGTDTF
clone_size: .
j_call: TRBJ1-2
v_call: TRBV29-1
d_call: TRBD1

cdr3_nt: TGTGCCAGCAGCGTTAGCGGGGGACCCTACAATGAGCAGTTCTTC
cdr3_aa: CASSVSGGPYNEQFF
clone_size: .
j_call: TRBJ2-1
v_call: TRBV11-1
d_call: TRBD2

cdr3_nt: TGTGCCAGTAGTGCGTCTGGGTCAGCGAAGTTCTTC
cdr3_aa: CASSASGSAKFF
clone_size: .
j_call: TRBJ2-1
v_call: TRBV19
d_call: .

cdr3_nt: TGTGCCAGCAGTTACTCTTACGGGGGCAATGAGCAGTTCTTC
cdr3_aa: CASSYSYGGNEQFF
clone_size: .
j_call: TRBJ2-1
v_call: TRBV6-2/TRBV6-3
d_call: .

cdr3_nt: TGTGCCAGTAGGCCGACAGTTCGCACTGAAGCTTTCTTT
cdr3_aa: CASRPTVRTEAFF
clone_size: .
j_call: TRBJ1-1
v_call: TRBV19
d_call: .

cdr3_nt: TGTGCCAGTAGTATAGATTGGCTCACAGGCATGAGTCTCAACGTCCTGACTTTC
cdr3_aa: CASSIDWLTGMSLNVLTF
clone_size: .
j_call: TRBJ2-6
v_call: TRBV19
d_call: .

cdr3_nt: TGTGCCAGTAGGCAACAGGGGGCGAGGAATGAGCAGTTCTTC
cdr3_aa: CASRQQGARNEQFF
clone_size: .
j_call: TRBJ2-1
v_call: TRBV19
d_call: TRBD1

cdr3_nt: TGTGCCAGAGAATATACGAAGGGGAATCAGCCCCAGCATTTT
cdr3_aa: CAREYTKGNQPQHF
clone_size: .
j_call: TRBJ1-5
v_call: TRBV21-1
d_call: .

cdr3_nt: TGTGCCACCAGCAGAGATCCGGTTACAGGGGGTAATTTT
cdr3_aa: CATSRDPVTGGNF
clone_size: once
j_call: TRBJ1-4
v_call: TRBV15
d_call: TRBD1

cdr3_nt: TGTGCCAGTAGTAAACGGACTAGCGACGAGCAGTACTTC
cdr3_aa: CASSKRTSDEQYF
clone_size: .
j_call: TRBJ2-7
v_call: TRBV19
d_call: TRBD2

cdr3_nt: TGTGCCAGCAGCTCCCCGGGACAGGGCCGCGAAAAACTGTTTTTT
cdr3_aa: CASSSPGQGREKLFF
clone_size: once
j_call: TRBJ1-4
v_call: TRBV7-2
d_call: TRBD1

cdr3_nt: TGTGCCAGCAGCCTCGGACAGCACTATGGCTACACCTTC
cdr3_aa: CASSLGQHYGYTF
clone_size: .
j_call: TRBJ1-2
v_call: TRBV7-8
d_call: .

cdr3_nt: TGTGCCAGTAGTATCAGGGTAGGGGATGAGCAGTTCTTC
cdr3_aa: CASSIRVGDEQFF
clone_size: .
j_call: TRBJ2-1
v_call: TRBV19
d_call: .

cdr3_nt: TGTGCCAGCAGGACAGGGACCGGCCTCTATAATTCACCCCTCCACTTT
cdr3_aa: CASRTGTGLYNSPLHF
clone_size: .
j_call: TRBJ1-6
v_call: TRBV27
d_call: TRBD1

cdr3_nt: TGTGCCAGCAGTTTTCAGGGGGCGGCTACTAACTATGGCTACACCTTC
cdr3_aa: CASSFQGAATNYGYTF
clone_size: .
j_call: TRBJ1-2
v_call: TRBV28
d_call: TRBD1

cdr3_nt: TGTGCCAGCAGGGACAGAGTCAACACTGAAGCTTTCTTT
cdr3_aa: CASRDRVNTEAFF
clone_size: once
j_call: TRBJ1-1
v_call: TRBV2
d_call: .

cdr3_nt: TGTGCCAGCAGCTTAAATCCGGCAGGAGAAAAACTGTTTTTT
cdr3_aa: CASSLNPAGEKLFF
clone_size: once
j_call: TRBJ1-4
v_call: TRBV7-9
d_call: .

cdr3_nt: TGTGCCAGCAGTTTGGGACAGGTGGGACTTAACACCGGGGAGCTGTTTTTT
cdr3_aa: CASSLGQVGLNTGELFF
clone_size: .
j_call: TRBJ2-2
v_call: TRBV9
d_call: TRBD1

cdr3_nt: TGTGCCAGTAGTTCGACAGGGAGCAATGAGCAGTTCTTC
cdr3_aa: CASSSTGSNEQFF
clone_size: .
j_call: TRBJ2-1
v_call: TRBV19
d_call: TRBD1

cdr3_nt: TGTGCCAGTAGTAATGAGGGCTATGGCTACACCTTC
cdr3_aa: CASSNEGYGYTF
clone_size: .
j_call: TRBJ1-2
v_call: TRBV19
d_call: .

cdr3_nt: TGTGCCAGCAGTTACTCGAGCTACCCTAGCACAGATACGCAGTATTTT
cdr3_aa: CASSYSSYPSTDTQYF
clone_size: .
j_call: TRBJ2-3
v_call: TRBV6-5
d_call: .

cdr3_nt: TGTGCCAGCAGCTTCGGCCGGGAGTATGATACGCAGTATTTT
cdr3_aa: CASSFGREYDTQYF
clone_size: .
j_call: TRBJ2-3
v_call: TRBV7-2
d_call: .

cdr3_nt: TGCGCCAGCAGCCAAGGGGTGCTGGCAGGGGTCTGGACTAATGAAAAACTGTTTTTT
cdr3_aa: CASSQGVLAGVWTNEKLFF
clone_size: .
j_call: TRBJ1-4
v_call: TRBV4-1
d_call: .

cdr3_nt: TGCGCCAGCAGCTTGGGGACAGGGGTGAACATTCAGTACTTC
cdr3_aa: CASSLGTGVNIQYF
clone_size: .
j_call: TRBJ2-4
v_call: TRBV5-1
d_call: TRBD1

cdr3_nt: TGTGCCAGCAGTAACAGGGGGAGTTCGGTCTTC
cdr3_aa: CASSNRGSSVF
clone_size: .
j_call: TRBJ2-7
v_call: TRBV6-2/TRBV6-3
d_call: TRBD1

cdr3_nt: TGTGCCACCCAGACAGGGCGCAACTATGGCTACACCTTC
cdr3_aa: CATQTGRNYGYTF
clone_size: once
j_call: TRBJ1-2
v_call: TRBV19
d_call: TRBD1

cdr3_nt: TGTGCTAGTGGTTTGAGCTTTGAGGGCATGAACACTGAAGCTTTCTTT
cdr3_aa: CASGLSFEGMNTEAFF
clone_size: .
j_call: TRBJ1-1
v_call: TRBV12-5
d_call: .

cdr3_nt: TGTGCCAGCAGTTCAGGACAGACGAACACTGAAGCTTTCTTT
cdr3_aa: CASSSGQTNTEAFF
clone_size: .
j_call: TRBJ1-1
v_call: TRBV28
d_call: .

cdr3_nt: TGTGCCAGCAGCAATACAGGGGGCCGGTACGAGCAGTACTTC
cdr3_aa: CASSNTGGRYEQYF
clone_size: .
j_call: TRBJ2-7
v_call: TRBV6-4
d_call: TRBD1

cdr3_nt: TGTGCCAGCAGCGTAGAGGGCAGGGTGTCAGAGACCCAGTACTTC
cdr3_aa: CASSVEGRVSETQYF
clone_size: .
j_call: TRBJ2-5
v_call: TRBV9
d_call: .

cdr3_nt: TGTGCCAGCAGCCACTTCAAGAGTTCGGGGAACACCTATAATTCACCCCTCCACTTT
cdr3_aa: CASSHFKSSGNTYNSPLHF
clone_size: .
j_call: TRBJ1-6
v_call: TRBV3-1/TRBV3-2
d_call: .

cdr3_nt: TGTGCCAGCAGTAACCCATCAAATAGCCGGGACGAGCAGTACTTC
cdr3_aa: CASSNPSNSRDEQYF
clone_size: .
j_call: TRBJ2-7
v_call: TRBV6-5
d_call: .

cdr3_nt: TGTGCCAGCAGCCGTGGGACAGGGTCTAACAACGGCTACACCTTC
cdr3_aa: CASSRGTGSNNGYTF
clone_size: once
j_call: TRBJ1-2
v_call: TRBV6-5
d_call: TRBD1

cdr3_nt: TGTGCCAGCAGCCAAGATCAGGGGTTGGGAGGAAACACCATATATTTT
cdr3_aa: CASSQDQGLGGNTIYF
clone_size: few
j_call: TRBJ1-3
v_call: TRBV4-2
d_call: .

cdr3_nt: TGTGCCAGCACCGGGACAGCCTCTGGAAACACCATATATTTT
cdr3_aa: CASTGTASGNTIYF
clone_size: .
j_call: TRBJ1-3
v_call: TRBV2
d_call: TRBD1

cdr3_nt: TGTGCCAGCAGTTACTTTACTAGCGGAAACAATGAGCAGTTCTTC
cdr3_aa: CASSYFTSGNNEQFF
clone_size: .
j_call: TRBJ2-1
v_call: TRBV6-2/TRBV6-3
d_call: TRBD2

cdr3_nt: TGTGCCAGCAGACCGGGACAGGGTGCCTACGAGCAGTACTTC
cdr3_aa: CASRPGQGAYEQYF
clone_size: .
j_call: TRBJ2-7
v_call: TRBV6-6
d_call: TRBD1